This T cell receptor beta chain was sequenced for a study of cytomegalovirus exposure and HLA in healthy donors. Study-level points and caveats: Clonal expansion, a later analysis showed, was greater in HLA-associated TCR beta chains than in equally common others. With further analysis later on, most CMV-associated TCR beta chains appeared HLA-restricted.

It was with 60 Vbeta and 13 Jbeta primers that the PCR ran. In the study's own analysis: Unique TCR beta chains totaled around 86 million in a later count, with roughly 10 million of them shared. Clones were sequenced by immunoSEQ multiplex PCR, and TCRdb holds only the in-frame ones, with some missing. That table gives V, J and clone size, and the DNA gave D and trimming. Of about 82,000 clones listed, roughly 70% are singletons. Losses at the gene ends were 3 bases for V and 3 bases for J; bases not matched to a gene: 6. The CDR3 has 15 residues. Germline assignment: CDR1 SGHTS and CDR2 YDEGEE. For this clone: Its antigen is unidentified.

Source material: PBMCs. The sequence came from a young man in good health and CMV-seropositive. J is TRBJ2-7 and V is TRBV5-8, with 10 bases identical to TRBD2. Here the CDR3 reads CASSSETSGLYEQYF. CDR3 DNA sequence: TGTGCCAGCAGCTCTGAGACTAGCGGGCTCTACGAGCAGTACTTC.